The 19 T cell receptor beta chains in this list originate from one sample, sequenced in a study of CD8 T cells in Susac syndrome. Reverse transcription of roughly 0.45 to 1 ug RNA used random hexamers. MiXCR, run by TCRdb on the immunoSEQ multiplex PCR reads, gives a single entry per CDR3 protein. The sample holds 200,000 to 300,000 distinct CDR3 sequences, 90% to 96% seen once. Sequenced: CD4+ T cells from PBMCs. The source is a human donor with Susac syndrome.

The chain carries TRBV28 and TRBJ2-7; 7 nucleotides line up with TRBD2. Germline assignment: CDR1 MDHEN and CDR2 SYDVKM. With 5 bases clipped from V and 6 bases from J, the junction kept 10 bases outside the gene matches. This CDR3 is built from 14 residues. For the CDR3, the DNA is TGTGCCAGCAGTCTCCGGACTAGTTGGGTCGAGCAGTACTTC. This gives the protein CASSLRTSWVEQYF.

The V gene is TRBV28, the J gene TRBJ2-6; a possible D gene is TRBD1 (5 bases). Trimming cost V 6 bases and J 1 base, with 10 bases left between them. This CDR3 comprises 15 residues. Per germline, CDR1 MDHEN and CDR2 SYDVKM. In DNA, the CDR3 is TGTGCCAGCAGCGAGCAGGGATCTGGGGCCAACGTCCTGACTTTC. Protein product: CASSEQGSGANVLTF.

The chain uses TRBV28 and TRBJ2-1; 8 positions agree with TRBD2. Germline V CDR1 and CDR2: MDHEN, SYDVKM. The V and J ends lost 11 bases and 2 bases, in that order; junction bases with no gene match: 5. The CDR3 runs to 13 residues. The CDR3 here is CAGGTSPYNEQFF. The CDR3 DNA sequence: TGTGCCGGCGGGACTAGTCCCTACAATGAGCAGTTCTTC.

CDR3 amino acids: CASLGGPKVGIYEQYF. Here the CDR3 DNA reads TGTGCCAGCTTGGGCGGGCCGAAAGTAGGGATCTACGAGCAGTACTTC. This chain connects TRBV28 to TRBJ2-7, with TRBD2 as a possible D gene (5 bases). The CDR3 contains 16 residues. The ends were cut back, 8 bases at V and 3 bases at J, with 23 bases in the middle. The germline CDR1 and CDR2 sequences are MDHEN and SYDVKM.

This clonotype showed up just once. The chain is built from TRBV7-2 and TRBJ2-7; D gene ambiguous. V lost 3 bases and J 7 bases, leaving 7 bases between the germline ends. This CDR3 is 11 amino acids long. The germline CDR1 and CDR2 sequences are SGHTA and FQGNSA. The CDR3 is CASSFAREQYF. The CDR3 region has the DNA TGTGCCAGCAGCTTCGCTAGGGAGCAGTACTTC.

The rearrangement joins TRBV29-1 to TRBJ2-7, with D perhaps given as TRBD1 or TRBD2 (5 bases each). This CDR3 spans 13 amino acids. Trimming removed 3 bases from V and 3 bases from J, with 12 bases in between. The germline CDR1 and CDR2 sequences are SQVTM and ANQGSEA. The CDR3 is CSVEGTANYEQYF. The CDR3 region has the DNA TGCAGCGTTGAGGGGACGGCCAACTACGAGCAGTACTTC.

J is TRBJ1-4 and V is TRBV27, with D possibly being TRBD1 (5 bases). V was shortened by 6 bases and J by 7 bases, with 15 bases between the two germline ends. The germline V gene has CDR1 MNHEY and CDR2 SMNVEV (reference sequence). The CDR3 spans 14 residues. Here the CDR3 reads CASRDWGVGEKLFF. In DNA form, the CDR3 reads TGTGCCAGCAGGGATTGGGGGGTGGGTGAAAAACTGTTTTTT.

The chain has TRBV12-3 or TRBV12-4 and TRBJ1-2, with D possibly matching TRBD1 (6 bases). V was clipped by 5 bases and J by 1 base, with 14 bases between them. This CDR3 comprises 15 residues. The CDR3 DNA reads as TGTGCCAGCAGTGGGGGCCGGGAAGGTAACTATGGCTACACCTTC. Its protein product is CASSGGREGNYGYTF.

The chain uses TRBV20-1 and TRBJ2-3; weak D call: TRBD2 (5 bases). CDR1 is DFQATT and CDR2 is SNEGSKA in the germline V gene (reference sequence). Trimming removed 3 bases at V and 5 bases at J, with 6 bases between. The CDR3 loop spans 11 amino acids. The CDR3 nucleotides read TGCAGTGCTAGCCGGGGAGATACGCAGTATTTT. It encodes CSASRGDTQYF.

The chain combines TRBV30 with TRBJ2-5; weak D call: TRBD1 (6 bases). Germline loops: CDR1 GTSNPN, CDR2 SVGIG (reference sequence). Trimming took off 1 base at V and 0 bases at J, with 6 bases between the two ends. The CDR3 consists of 13 residues. CDR3 region: CAWSGTDQETQYF. DNA of the CDR3: TGTGCCTGGAGTGGGACAGACCAAGAGACCCAGTACTTC. Full variable domain (outside the CDR3, taken from reference TRBV30 and TRBJ2-5): SQTIHQWPATLVQPVGSPLSLECTVEGTSNPNLYWYRQAAGRGLQLLFYSVGIGQISSEVPQNLSASRPQDRQFILSSKKLLLSDSGFYLCAWSGTDQETQYFGPGTRLLVL.

The J gene is TRBJ1-2, the V gene TRBV12-3 or TRBV12-4; 7 nucleotides agree with TRBD1. Trimming took 6 bases from V and 0 from J; bases not matched to a gene: 13. The CDR3 spans 17 residues. CDR3 coding DNA: TGTGCCAGCAGCTTACGGGACAGTTCGAGTACTAACTATGGCTACACCTTC. Translating gives CASSLRDSSSTNYGYTF.

V gene TRBV7-3 combines with J gene TRBJ1-1, with 8 bases identical to TRBD1. Looked up from germline, CDR1 is SGHTA and CDR2 is FQGTGA. This CDR3 is built from 14 residues. V was pared by 4 bases and J by 4 bases, with 5 bases of the junction left unmatched. The CDR3 sequence: CASSSDRGGTEAFF. Written as DNA, the CDR3 is TGTGCCAGCAGCTCCGACAGGGGCGGCACTGAAGCTTTCTTT.

CDR3 sequence reads: CAIVAGGDTQYF. The CDR3 DNA reads as TGTGCCATCGTAGCGGGAGGTGACACGCAGTATTTT. V is TRBV10-3 and J is TRBJ2-3, with TRBD2 matching 10 bases. The V gene end was trimmed by 8 bases and the J gene end by 9 bases; junction bases not matched to a gene: 5. The CDR3 sequence is 12 residues long. The germline CDR1 and CDR2 sequences are ENHRY and SYGVKD.

The V gene is TRBV20-1, the J gene TRBJ1-3; D not resolved. Looked up from germline, CDR1 is DFQATT and CDR2 is SNEGSKA (reference sequence). The CDR3 runs to 17 residues. The V and J ends lost 6 bases and 0 bases respectively, with 21 bases between them. This CDR3 reads CSATEDGPSSSGNTIYF. CDR3 coding DNA: TGCAGTGCAACCGAGGACGGACCCTCCAGCTCTGGAAACACCATATATTTT.

The V and J genes are TRBV24-1 and TRBJ2-5, with D perhaps TRBD1 (6 bases). CDR1 and CDR2 (germline): KGHDR, SFDVKD. Trimming left V 4 bases short and J 3 bases short, with 11 bases between. The CDR3 sequence is 14 residues long. CDR3 loop: CATSDPGQKETQYF. The CDR3 DNA is TGTGCCACCAGTGACCCTGGACAGAAAGAGACCCAGTACTTC.

The chain joins TRBV9 to TRBJ1-2, with D maybe TRBD1 (6 bases). CDR3 length: 17 residues. V lost 4 bases and J 0 bases, leaving 19 bases between the germline ends. Germline CDR1 is SGDLS and CDR2 is YYNGEE. For the CDR3, the DNA is TGTGCCAGCAGCCCCCGACCCCAGGGGCCTACTAACTATGGCTACACCTTC. Translating it yields CASSPRPQGPTNYGYTF.

The V and J genes are TRBV7-2 and TRBJ2-2, with D maybe TRBD1 (6 bases). Germline values: CDR1 SGHTA, CDR2 FQGNSA. The CDR3 extends over 15 amino acids. Trimming took 5 bases from V and 4 from J, leaving 14 bases between them. The CDR3, as DNA: TGTGCCAGCAGCCCGCGCCAGGGGACCACCGGGGAGCTGTTTTTT. This encodes CASSPRQGTTGELFF.

The chain carries TRBV20-1 and TRBJ2-7, with D perhaps matching TRBD1 or TRBD2 (5 bases each). The CDR3 sequence is 15 residues long. V dropped 0 bases and J dropped 3 bases, with 15 bases sitting between them. Germline CDR1 is DFQATT and CDR2 is SNEGSKA (reference sequence). Here the CDR3 DNA reads TGCAGTGCTAGAGAATCGGGGACGTCCCGCTACGAGCAGTACTTC. Amino acids: CSARESGTSRYEQYF.

The CDR3 nucleotides are TGTGCCAGCAGTCCGACCCATGGAGAAGCTTTCTTT. Translated: CASSPTHGEAFF. The chain employs TRBV28 and TRBJ1-1; D is uncertain. Germline CDR1 and CDR2: MDHEN and SYDVKM. The CDR3 contains 12 residues. The V and J ends lost 5 bases and 8 bases respectively, with 12 bases between them.